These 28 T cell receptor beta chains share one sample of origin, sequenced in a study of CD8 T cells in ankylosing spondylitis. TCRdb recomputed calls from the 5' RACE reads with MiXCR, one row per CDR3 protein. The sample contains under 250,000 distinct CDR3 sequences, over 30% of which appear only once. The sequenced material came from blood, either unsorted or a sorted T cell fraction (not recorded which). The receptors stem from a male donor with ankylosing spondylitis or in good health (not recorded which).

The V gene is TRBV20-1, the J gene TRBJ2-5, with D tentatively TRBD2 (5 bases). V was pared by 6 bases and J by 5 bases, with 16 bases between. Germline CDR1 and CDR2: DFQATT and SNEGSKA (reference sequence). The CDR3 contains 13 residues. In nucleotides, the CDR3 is TGCAGTGCCAGAAGCGGTCTGAGGGAGACCCAGTACTTC. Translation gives CSARSGLRETQYF.

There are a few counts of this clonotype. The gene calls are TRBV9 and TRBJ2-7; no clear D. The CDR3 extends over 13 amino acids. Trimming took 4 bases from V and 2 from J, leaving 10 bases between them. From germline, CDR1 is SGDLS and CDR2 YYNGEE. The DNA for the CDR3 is TGTGCCAGCAGCCGCCGTGGAGCCTACGAGCAGTACTTC. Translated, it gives CASSRRGAYEQYF.

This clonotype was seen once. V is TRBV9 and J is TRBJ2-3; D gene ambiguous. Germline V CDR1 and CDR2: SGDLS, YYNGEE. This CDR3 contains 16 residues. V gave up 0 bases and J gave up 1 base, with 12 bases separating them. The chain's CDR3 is CASSVEWVRGTDTQYF. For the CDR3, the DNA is TGTGCCAGCAGCGTAGAGTGGGTCCGAGGCACAGATACGCAGTATTTT. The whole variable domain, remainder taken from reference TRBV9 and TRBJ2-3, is DSGVTQTPKHLITATGQRVTLRCSPRSGDLSVYWYQQSLDQGLQFLIQYYNGEERAKGNILERFSAQQFPDLHSELNLSSLELGDSALYFCASSVEWVRGTDTQYFGPGTRLTVL.

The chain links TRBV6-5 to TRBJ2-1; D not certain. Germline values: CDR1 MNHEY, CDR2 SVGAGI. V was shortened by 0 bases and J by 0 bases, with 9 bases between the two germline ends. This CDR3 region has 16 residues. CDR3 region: CASSYSGSSSYNEQFF. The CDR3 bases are TGTGCCAGCAGTTACTCGGGCAGTTCCTCCTACAATGAGCAGTTCTTC.

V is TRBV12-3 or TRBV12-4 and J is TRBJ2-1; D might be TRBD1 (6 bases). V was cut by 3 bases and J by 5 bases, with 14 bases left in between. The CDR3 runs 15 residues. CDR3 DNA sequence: TGTGCCAGCAGTTTTTCGGGACAAACCAACAATGAGCAGTTCTTC. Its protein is CASSFSGQTNNEQFF.

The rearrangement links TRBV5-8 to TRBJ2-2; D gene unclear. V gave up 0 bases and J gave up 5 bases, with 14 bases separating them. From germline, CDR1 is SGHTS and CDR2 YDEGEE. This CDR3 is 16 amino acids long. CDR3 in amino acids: CASSLGISPRTGELFF. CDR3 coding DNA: TGTGCCAGCAGCTTGGGAATTAGCCCCAGAACCGGGGAGCTGTTTTTT. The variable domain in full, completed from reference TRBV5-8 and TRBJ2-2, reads EAGVTQSPTHLIKTRGQQATLRCSPISGHTSVYWYQQALGLGLQFLLWYDEGEERNRGNFPPRFSGRQFPNYSSELNVNALELEDSALYLCASSLGISPRTGELFFGEGSRLTVL.

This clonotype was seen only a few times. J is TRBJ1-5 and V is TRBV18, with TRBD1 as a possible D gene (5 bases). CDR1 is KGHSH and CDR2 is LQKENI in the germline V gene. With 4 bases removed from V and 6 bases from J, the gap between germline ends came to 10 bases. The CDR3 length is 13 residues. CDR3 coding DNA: TGTGCCAGCTCACAGAGGGACGGTCAGCCCCAGCATTTT. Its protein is CASSQRDGQPQHF.

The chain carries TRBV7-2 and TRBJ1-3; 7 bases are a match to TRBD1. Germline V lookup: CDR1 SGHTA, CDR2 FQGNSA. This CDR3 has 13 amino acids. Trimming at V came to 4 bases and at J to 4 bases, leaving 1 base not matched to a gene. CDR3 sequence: CASSWGQGNTIYF. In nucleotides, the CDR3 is TGTGCCAGCAGCTGGGGACAGGGAAACACCATATATTTT.

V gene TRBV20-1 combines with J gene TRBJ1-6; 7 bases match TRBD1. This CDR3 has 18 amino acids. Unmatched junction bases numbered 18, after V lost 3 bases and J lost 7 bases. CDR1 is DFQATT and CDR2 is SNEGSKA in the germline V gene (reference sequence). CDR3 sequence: CSARDSGSTGDLNSPLHF. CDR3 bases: TGCAGTGCTAGGGATTCAGGATCAACAGGGGACTTGAATTCACCCCTCCACTTT.

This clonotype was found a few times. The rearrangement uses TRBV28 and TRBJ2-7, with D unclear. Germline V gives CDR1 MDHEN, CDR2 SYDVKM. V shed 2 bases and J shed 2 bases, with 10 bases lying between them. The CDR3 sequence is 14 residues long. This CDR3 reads CASSLVSPAYEQYF. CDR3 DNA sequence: TGTGCCAGCAGTTTAGTGTCTCCCGCCTACGAGCAGTACTTC.

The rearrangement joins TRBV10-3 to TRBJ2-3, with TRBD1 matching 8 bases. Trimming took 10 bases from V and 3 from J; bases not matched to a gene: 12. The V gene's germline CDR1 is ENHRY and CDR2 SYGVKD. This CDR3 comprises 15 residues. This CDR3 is CATLIRQGSTDTQYF. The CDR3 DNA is TGTGCCACCCTAATTCGACAGGGGAGTACAGATACGCAGTATTTT.

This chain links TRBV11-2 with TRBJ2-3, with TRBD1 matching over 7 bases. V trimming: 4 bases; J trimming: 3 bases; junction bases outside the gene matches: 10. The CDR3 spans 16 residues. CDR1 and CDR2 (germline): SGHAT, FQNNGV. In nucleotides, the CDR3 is TGTGCCAGCAGCTCCGGGAACAGGGGAGTGACAGATACGCAGTATTTT. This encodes CASSSGNRGVTDTQYF.

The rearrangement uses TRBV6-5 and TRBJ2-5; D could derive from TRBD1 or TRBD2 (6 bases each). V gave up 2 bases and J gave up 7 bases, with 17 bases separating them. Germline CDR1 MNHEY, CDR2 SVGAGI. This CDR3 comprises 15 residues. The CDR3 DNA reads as TGTGCCAGCAGTTACGGGGTCGGGGGCCCAGGGACCCAGTACTTC. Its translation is CASSYGVGGPGTQYF.

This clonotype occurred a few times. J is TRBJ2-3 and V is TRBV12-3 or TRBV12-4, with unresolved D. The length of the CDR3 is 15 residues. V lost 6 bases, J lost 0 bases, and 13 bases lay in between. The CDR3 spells CASSPDGLSTDTQYF. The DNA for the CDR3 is TGTGCCAGCAGCCCTGACGGGCTTAGCACAGATACGCAGTATTTT.

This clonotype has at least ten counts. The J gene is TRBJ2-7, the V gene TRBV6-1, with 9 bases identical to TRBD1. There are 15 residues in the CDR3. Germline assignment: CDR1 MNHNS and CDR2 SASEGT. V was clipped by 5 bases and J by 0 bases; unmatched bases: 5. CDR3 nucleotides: TGTGCCAGCAGTCCCGTGGACAGGGGCTCCTACGAGCAGTACTTC. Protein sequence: CASSPVDRGSYEQYF.

CDR3 sequence: CASSPRGADTEAFF. As DNA, the CDR3 is TGTGCCAGCAGCCCTCGGGGGGCGGACACTGAAGCTTTCTTT. The chain has TRBV9 and TRBJ1-1; tentative D call: TRBD1 (6 bases). Germline V CDR1 and CDR2: SGDLS, YYNGEE. Trimming removed 4 bases from V and 3 bases from J, with 13 bases in between. There are 14 residues in the CDR3.

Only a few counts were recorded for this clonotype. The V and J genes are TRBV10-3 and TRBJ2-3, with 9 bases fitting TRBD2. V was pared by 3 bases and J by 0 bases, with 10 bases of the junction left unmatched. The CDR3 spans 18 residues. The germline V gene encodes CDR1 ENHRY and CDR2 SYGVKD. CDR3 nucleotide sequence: TGTGCCATCAGTGACGGTCTAGCGGGGACCTATAGCACAGATACGCAGTATTTT. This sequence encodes CAISDGLAGTYSTDTQYF.

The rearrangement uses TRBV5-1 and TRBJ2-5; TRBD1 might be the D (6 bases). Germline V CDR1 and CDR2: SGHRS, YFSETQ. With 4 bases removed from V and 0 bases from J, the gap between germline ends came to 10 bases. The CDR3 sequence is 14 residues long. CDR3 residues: CASSTRDNQETQYF. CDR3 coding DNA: TGCGCCAGCAGCACCCGGGACAACCAAGAGACCCAGTACTTC.

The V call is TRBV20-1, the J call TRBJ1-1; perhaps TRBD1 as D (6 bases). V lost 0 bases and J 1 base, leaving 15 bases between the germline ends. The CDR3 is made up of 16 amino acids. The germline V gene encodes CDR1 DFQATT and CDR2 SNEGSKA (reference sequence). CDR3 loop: CSARDRLTGPNTEAFF. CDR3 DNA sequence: TGCAGTGCTAGAGACCGACTGACAGGACCGAACACTGAAGCTTTCTTT.

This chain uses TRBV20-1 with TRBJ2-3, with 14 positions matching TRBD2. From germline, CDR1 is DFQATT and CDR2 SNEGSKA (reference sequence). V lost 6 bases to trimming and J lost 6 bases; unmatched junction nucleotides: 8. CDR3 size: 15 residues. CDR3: CSAPTSGGVDDTQYF. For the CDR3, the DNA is TGCAGTGCGCCGACTAGCGGGGGGGTAGACGATACGCAGTATTTT.

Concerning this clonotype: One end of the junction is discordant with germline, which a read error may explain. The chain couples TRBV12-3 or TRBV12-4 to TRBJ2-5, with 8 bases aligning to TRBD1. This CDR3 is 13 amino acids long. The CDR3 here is CASSLVPRTGNSF. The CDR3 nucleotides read TGTGCCAGCAGTTTGGTACCTCGGACAGGGAATTCCTTC.

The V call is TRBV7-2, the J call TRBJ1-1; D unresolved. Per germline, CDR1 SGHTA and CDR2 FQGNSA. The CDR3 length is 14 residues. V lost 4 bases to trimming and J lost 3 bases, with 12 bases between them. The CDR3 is CASSSQVGDTEAFF. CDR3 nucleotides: TGTGCCAGCAGCTCTCAGGTTGGCGACACTGAAGCTTTCTTT.

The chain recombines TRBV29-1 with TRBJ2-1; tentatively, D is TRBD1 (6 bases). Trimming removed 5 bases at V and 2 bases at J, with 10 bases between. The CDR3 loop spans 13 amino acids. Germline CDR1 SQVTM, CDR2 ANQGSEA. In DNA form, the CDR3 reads TGCAGCGTTCAGGGGAGCGCCTACAATGAGCAGTTCTTC. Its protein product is CSVQGSAYNEQFF.

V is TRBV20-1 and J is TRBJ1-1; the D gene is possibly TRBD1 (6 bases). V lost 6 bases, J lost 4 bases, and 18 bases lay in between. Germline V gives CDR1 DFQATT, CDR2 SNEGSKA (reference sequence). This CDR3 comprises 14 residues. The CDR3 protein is CSARLGGAATEAFF. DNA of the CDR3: TGCAGTGCCCGCCTAGGGGGGGCGGCCACTGAAGCTTTCTTT.

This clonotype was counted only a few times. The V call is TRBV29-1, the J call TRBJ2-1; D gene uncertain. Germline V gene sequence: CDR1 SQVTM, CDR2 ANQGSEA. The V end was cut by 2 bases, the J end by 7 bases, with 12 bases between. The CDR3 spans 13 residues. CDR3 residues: CSVETVDSNEQFF. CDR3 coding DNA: TGCAGCGTTGAAACCGTGGATTCGAATGAGCAGTTCTTC.

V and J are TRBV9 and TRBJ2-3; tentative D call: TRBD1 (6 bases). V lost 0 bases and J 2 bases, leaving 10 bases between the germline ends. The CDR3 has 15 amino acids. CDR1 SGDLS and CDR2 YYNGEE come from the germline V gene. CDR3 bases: TGTGCCAGCAGCGTAGGCCAGGGGCTCACAGATACGCAGTATTTT. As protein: CASSVGQGLTDTQYF. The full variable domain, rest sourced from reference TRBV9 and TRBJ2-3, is DSGVTQTPKHLITATGQRVTLRCSPRSGDLSVYWYQQSLDQGLQFLIQYYNGEERAKGNILERFSAQQFPDLHSELNLSSLELGDSALYFCASSVGQGLTDTQYFGPGTRLTVL.

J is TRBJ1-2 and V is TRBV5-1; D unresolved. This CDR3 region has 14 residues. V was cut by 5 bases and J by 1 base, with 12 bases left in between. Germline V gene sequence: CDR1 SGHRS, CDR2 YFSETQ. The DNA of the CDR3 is TGCGCCAGCAGATTCTGGGAGGATAACTATGGCTACACCTTC. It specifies CASRFWEDNYGYTF.

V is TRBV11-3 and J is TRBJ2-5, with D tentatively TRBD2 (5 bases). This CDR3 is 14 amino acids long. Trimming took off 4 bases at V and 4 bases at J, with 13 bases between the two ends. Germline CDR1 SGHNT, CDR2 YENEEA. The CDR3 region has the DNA TGTGCCAGCAGCTCCGGGATCCTGGGAGAGACCCAGTACTTC. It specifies CASSSGILGETQYF. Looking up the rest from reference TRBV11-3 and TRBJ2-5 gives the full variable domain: EAGVVQSPRYKIIEKKQPVAFWCNPISGHNTLYWYLQNLGQGPELLIRYENEEAVDDSQLPKDRFSAERLKGVDSTLKIQPAELGDSAVYLCASSSGILGETQYFGPGTRLLVL.